These T cell receptor beta chains were read from a single sample in a study of cytomegalovirus exposure and HLA in healthy donors. The assay was immunoSEQ multiplex PCR, and TCRdb's table has in-frame clones only and misses some. This sample carries some 110,000 clones, approximately 78% of them seen once, and the ten largest clones take more than 3%. The sample was PBMCs. The receptors stem from a man aged 35-49 years in good health and CMV-seronegative. Both conserved end residues are part of each CDR3.

TRBJ2-2 TRBV7-3 CASSLTDTGRTNTGELFF
TRBJ1-6 TRBV30 CAWIPWESSYNSPLHF
TRBJ2-7 TRBV5-5 CASSLGKESSYEQYF
TRBJ1-2 TRBV18 CASQSPARYGYTF
TRBJ2-1 TRBV5-5 CASEETGLRRRNEQFF
TRBJ1-6 TRBV7-2 CASRGEGAPLHF
TRBJ2-1 TRBV7-6 CASSPGTALSSYNEQFF
TRBJ2-3 TRBV14 CASSPRDTQYF
TRBJ1-1 TRBV28 CASSFPGQGKDHNTEAFF
TRBJ1-1 TRBV7-2 CANTVGRGLVTEAFF
TRBJ2-3 TRBV19 CASSIGSGYTDTQYF
TRBJ2-6 TRBV5-1 CASSGGSGANVLTF
TRBJ2-3 TRBV18 CASSLGTARRDTQYF
TRBJ2-3 TRBV7-3 CASSLLWAGGKDTQYF
TRBJ1-1 TRBV11-3 CASSHQGDTEAFF
TRBJ1-6 TRBV15 CATSRDPGSNSPLHF
TRBJ1-1 TRBV28 CASRYPGTVNTEAFF
TRBJ2-3 TRBV5-1 CASSLDSYGTDTQYF
TRBJ1-5 TRBV18 CASSSFRDRGQPQHF
TRBJ1-2 TRBV15 CATSRDLTPLRQRGDYGYTF
TRBJ1-1 TRBV7-9 CASSSLPGDKNTEAFF
TRBJ1-2 TRBV7-2 CASSLNRIGNGYTF
TRBJ2-2 TRBV11-2 CASSFYRANTGELFF
TRBJ1-4 TRBV7-2 CASSRGGGTNEKLFF
TRBJ2-2 TRBV2 CASSELHDRDTGELFF
TRBJ2-5 TRBV2 CASKSGRTGSFGETQYF
TRBJ2-3 TRBV21-1 CASSKGSPTHTDTQYF
TRBJ1-1 TRBV2 CASKRQTENTEAFF
TRBJ2-2 TRBV5-4 CASSFEGVRDTGELFF
TRBJ2-7 TRBV9 CASSVGPVDEQYF
. TRBV28 CASSPQLAGVYEQYF
TRBJ2-7 TRBV7-2 CASSGRRGYEQYF
TRBJ2-3 TRBV4-1 CASSQTGGTDTQYF
TRBJ1-2 TRBV6-1 CASSDGGGGSRYTF
TRBJ2-3 TRBV27 CASSFYRHPSTDTQYF
TRBJ2-2 TRBV9 CASSVGRAPRGEELFF
TRBJ1-2 TRBV7-2 CASSLALDRLLNYGYTF
TRBJ2-7 TRBV7-6 CASRAGQGHYEQYF
TRBJ1-1 TRBV4-1 CASSQAFWNTEAFF
TRBJ1-2 TRBV11-2 CASSPPWGGEGGYTF
TRBJ2-5 TRBV7-9 CASRSDNQETQYF
TRBJ1-1 TRBV18 CASSPPEGVRLAFF
TRBJ1-1 TRBV9 CASSAGGTGDEAFF
TRBJ2-7 TRBV6-5 CASSYSGFLSSEQYF
TRBJ2-3 TRBV4-2 CASSPGLAGGPSTDTQYF
TRBJ2-5 TRBV2 CASSADRVQETQYF
TRBJ1-4 TRBV5-1 CASSLYDSEKLFF
TRBJ1-2 TRBV4-2 CASSRGTGSPYGYTF
TRBJ1-1 TRBV7-3 CASSWGRNTEAFF
TRBJ2-2 TRBV7-9 CASSPRQGGTNTGELFF
TRBJ1-2 TRBV7-2 CASSARGTASYGYTF
TRBJ2-1 TRBV6-5 CASSYGDNEQFF
TRBJ2-3 TRBV19 CASSIGGGADTQYF
TRBJ2-1 TRBV15 CATSRDITGTFNSGQFF